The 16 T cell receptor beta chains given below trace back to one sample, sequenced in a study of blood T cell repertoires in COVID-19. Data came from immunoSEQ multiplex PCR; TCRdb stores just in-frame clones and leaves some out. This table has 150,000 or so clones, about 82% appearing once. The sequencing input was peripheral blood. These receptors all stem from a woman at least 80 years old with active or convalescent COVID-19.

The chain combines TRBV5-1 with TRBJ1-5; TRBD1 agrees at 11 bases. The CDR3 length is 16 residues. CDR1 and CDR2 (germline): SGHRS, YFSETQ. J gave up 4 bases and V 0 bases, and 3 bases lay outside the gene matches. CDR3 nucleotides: TGCGCCAGCAGCTTGGGGACAGGGGGCAGAAATCAGCCCCAGCATTTT. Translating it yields CASSLGTGGRNQPQHF.

CDR3 DNA sequence: TGTGCCAGCAGCTCTCAGGGGAACACTGAAGCTTTCTTT. This translates into CASSSQGNTEAFF. This chain joins TRBV7-9 and TRBJ1-1; tentative D call: TRBD1 (5 bases). Trimming removed 4 bases from V and 1 base from J, with 7 bases in between. Germline CDR1 is SEHNR and CDR2 is FQNEAQ (reference sequence). The length of the CDR3 is 13 residues.

The CDR3 DNA is TGCGCCAGCAGCTTGACAGGGGCTACGGGAAACACCATATATTTT. The encoded protein is CASSLTGATGNTIYF. The rearrangement links TRBV5-1 to TRBJ1-3; TRBD1 matches at 7 bases. This CDR3 is built from 15 residues. V gave up 1 base and J gave up 4 bases; unmatched junction bases: 5. Germline CDR1 reads SGHRS; CDR2 reads YFSETQ.

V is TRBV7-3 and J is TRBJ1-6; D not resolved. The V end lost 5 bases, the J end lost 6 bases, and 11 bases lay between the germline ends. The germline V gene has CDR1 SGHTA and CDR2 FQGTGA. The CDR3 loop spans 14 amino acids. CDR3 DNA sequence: TGTGCCAGCAGCCTACTAGAGGGTAATTCACCCCTCCACTTT. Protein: CASSLLEGNSPLHF.

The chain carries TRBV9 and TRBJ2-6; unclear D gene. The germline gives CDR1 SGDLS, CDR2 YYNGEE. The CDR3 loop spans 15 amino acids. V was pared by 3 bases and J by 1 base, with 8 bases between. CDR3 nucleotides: TGTGCCAGCAGCGCCACTTTGTCTGGGGCCAACGTCCTGACTTTC. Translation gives CASSATLSGANVLTF.

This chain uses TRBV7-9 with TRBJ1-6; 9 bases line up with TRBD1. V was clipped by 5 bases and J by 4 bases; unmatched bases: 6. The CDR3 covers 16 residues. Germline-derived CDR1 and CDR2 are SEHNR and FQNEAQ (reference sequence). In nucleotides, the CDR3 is TGTGCCAGCAGCCGAACAGGGGGCATGTATAATTCACCCCTCCACTTT. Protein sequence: CASSRTGGMYNSPLHF.

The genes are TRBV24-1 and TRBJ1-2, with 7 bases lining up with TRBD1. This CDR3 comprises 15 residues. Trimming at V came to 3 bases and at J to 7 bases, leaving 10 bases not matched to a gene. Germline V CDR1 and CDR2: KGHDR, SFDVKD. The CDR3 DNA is TGTGCCACCAGTGATAACAGGGGAACCGCTTTTGGCTACACCTTC. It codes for CATSDNRGTAFGYTF.

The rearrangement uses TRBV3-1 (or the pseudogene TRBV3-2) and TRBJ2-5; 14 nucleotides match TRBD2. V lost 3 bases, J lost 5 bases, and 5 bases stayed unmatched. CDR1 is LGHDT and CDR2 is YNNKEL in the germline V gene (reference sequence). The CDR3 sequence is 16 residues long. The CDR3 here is CASSQKTSGGAETQYF. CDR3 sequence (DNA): TGTGCCAGCAGCCAGAAGACTAGCGGGGGGGCCGAGACCCAGTACTTC.

The CDR3 sequence is CASSLVRAGGTQYF. DNA for the CDR3: TGTGCCAGCAGCTTAGTGCGAGCCGGGGGGACCCAGTACTTC. The rearrangement links TRBV7-9 to TRBJ2-5; D might be TRBD2 (6 bases). Looked up from germline, CDR1 is SEHNR and CDR2 is FQNEAQ (reference sequence). The CDR3 extends over 14 amino acids. Trimming took off 1 base at V and 7 bases at J, with 13 bases between the two ends.

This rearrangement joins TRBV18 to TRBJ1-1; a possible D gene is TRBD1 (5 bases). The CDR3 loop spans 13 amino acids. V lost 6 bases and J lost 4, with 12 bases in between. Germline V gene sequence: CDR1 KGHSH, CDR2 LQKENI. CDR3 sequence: CASSSGQVTEAFF. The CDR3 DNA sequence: TGTGCCAGCTCTTCAGGGCAGGTCACTGAAGCTTTCTTT.

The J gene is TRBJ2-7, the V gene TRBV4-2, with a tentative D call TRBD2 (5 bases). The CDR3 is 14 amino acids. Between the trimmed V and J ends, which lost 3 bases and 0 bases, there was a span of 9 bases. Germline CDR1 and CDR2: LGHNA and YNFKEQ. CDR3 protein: CASSHGRGSYEQYF. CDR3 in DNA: TGTGCCAGCAGCCATGGTCGGGGCTCCTACGAGCAGTACTTC.

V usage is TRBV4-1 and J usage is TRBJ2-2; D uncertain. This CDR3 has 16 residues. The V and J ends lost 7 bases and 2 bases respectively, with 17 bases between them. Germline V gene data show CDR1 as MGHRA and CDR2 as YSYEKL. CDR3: CASTQSPPGNTGELFF. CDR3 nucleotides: TGCGCCAGCACTCAAAGCCCCCCAGGAAACACCGGGGAGCTGTTTTTT.

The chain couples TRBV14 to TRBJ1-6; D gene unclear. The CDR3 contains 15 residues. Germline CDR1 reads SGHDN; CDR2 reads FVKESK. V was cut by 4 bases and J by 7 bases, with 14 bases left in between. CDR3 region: CASSPRGLANSPLHF. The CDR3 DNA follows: TGTGCCAGCAGCCCCCGGGGTCTGGCGAATTCACCCCTCCACTTT.

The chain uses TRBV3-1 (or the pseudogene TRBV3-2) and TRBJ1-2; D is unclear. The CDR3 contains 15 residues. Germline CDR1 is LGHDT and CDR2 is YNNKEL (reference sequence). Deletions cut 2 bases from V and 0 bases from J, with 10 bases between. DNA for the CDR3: TGTGCCAGCAGCCAACAGCACAGACCTAACTATGGCTACACCTTC. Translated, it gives CASSQQHRPNYGYTF.

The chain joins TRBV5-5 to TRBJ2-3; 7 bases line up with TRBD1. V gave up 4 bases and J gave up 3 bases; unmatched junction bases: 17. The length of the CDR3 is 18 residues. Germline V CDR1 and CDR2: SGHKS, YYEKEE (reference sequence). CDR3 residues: CASSPVNRDRVRTDTQYF. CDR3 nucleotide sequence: TGTGCCAGCAGCCCAGTAAATAGAGACAGGGTAAGGACAGATACGCAGTATTTT.

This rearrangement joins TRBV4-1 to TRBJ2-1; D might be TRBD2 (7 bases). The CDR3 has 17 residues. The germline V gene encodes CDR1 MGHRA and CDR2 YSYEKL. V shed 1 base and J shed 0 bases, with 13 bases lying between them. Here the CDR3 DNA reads TGCGCCAGCAGCCAAGTGGGCGGGGGCCTCTCCTACAATGAGCAGTTCTTC. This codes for CASSQVGGGLSYNEQFF.